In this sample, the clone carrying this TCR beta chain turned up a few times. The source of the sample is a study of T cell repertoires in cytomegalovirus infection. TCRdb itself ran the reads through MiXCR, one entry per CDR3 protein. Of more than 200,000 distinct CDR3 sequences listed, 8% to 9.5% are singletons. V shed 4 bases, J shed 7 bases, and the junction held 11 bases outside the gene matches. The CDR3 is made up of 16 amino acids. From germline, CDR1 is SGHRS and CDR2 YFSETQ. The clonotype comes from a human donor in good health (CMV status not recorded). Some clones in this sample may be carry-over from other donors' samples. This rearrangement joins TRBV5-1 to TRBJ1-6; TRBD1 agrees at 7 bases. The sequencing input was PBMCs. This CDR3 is CASSPGHRGENSPLHF. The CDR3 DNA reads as TGCGCCAGCAGCCCCGGCCACAGGGGTGAAAATTCACCCCTCCACTTT. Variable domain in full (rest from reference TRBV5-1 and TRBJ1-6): KAGVTQTPRYLIKTRGQQVTLSCSPISGHRSVSWYQQTPGQGLQFLFEYFSETQRNKGNFPGRFSGRQFSNSRSEMNVSTLELGDSALYLCASSPGHRGENSPLHFGNGTRLTVT.